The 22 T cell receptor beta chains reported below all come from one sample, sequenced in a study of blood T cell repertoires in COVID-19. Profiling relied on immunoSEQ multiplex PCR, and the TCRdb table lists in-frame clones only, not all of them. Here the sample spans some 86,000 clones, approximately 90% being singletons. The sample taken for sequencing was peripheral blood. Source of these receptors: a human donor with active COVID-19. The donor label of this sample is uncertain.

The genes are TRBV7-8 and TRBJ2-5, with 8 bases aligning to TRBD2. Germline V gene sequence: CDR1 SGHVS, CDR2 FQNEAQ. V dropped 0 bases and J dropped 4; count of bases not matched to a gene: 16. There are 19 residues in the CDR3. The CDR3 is CASSLAGAGGFKLSETQYF. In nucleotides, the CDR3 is TGTGCCAGCAGCTTAGCAGGCGCGGGGGGTTTTAAGTTGTCAGAGACCCAGTACTTC.

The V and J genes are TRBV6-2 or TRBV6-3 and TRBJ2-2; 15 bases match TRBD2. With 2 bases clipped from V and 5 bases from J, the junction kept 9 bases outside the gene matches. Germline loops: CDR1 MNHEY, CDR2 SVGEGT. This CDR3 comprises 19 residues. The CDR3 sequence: CASSYHYEGLAGGTGELFF. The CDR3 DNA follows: TGTGCCAGCAGTTACCACTACGAAGGACTAGCGGGGGGGACCGGGGAGCTGTTTTTT.

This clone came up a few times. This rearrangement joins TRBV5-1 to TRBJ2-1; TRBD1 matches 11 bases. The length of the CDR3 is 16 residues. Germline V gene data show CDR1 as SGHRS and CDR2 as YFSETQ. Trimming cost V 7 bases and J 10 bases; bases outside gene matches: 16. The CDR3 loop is CASGVAGQGAIWEQFF. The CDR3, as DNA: TGCGCCAGCGGCGTAGCCGGACAGGGGGCGATTTGGGAGCAGTTCTTC.

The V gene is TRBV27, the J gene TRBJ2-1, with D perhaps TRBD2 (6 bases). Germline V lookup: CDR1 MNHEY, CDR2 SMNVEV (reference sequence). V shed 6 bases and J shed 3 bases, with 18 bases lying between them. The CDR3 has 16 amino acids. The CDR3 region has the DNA TGTGCCAGCAGACCACGGACTGGGGAGGTCTACAATGAGCAGTTCTTC. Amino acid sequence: CASRPRTGEVYNEQFF.

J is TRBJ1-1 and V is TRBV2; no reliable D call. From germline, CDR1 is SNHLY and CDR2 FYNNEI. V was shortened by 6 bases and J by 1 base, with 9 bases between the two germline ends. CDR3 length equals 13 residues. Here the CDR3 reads CASRTEGNTEAFF. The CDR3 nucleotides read TGTGCCAGCAGGACGGAGGGGAACACTGAAGCTTTCTTT.

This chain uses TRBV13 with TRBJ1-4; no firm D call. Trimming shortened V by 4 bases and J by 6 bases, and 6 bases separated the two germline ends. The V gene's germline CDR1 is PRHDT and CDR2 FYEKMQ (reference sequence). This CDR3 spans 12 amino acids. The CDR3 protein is CASSSIDEKLFF. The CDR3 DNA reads TGTGCCAGCAGCTCTATTGATGAAAAACTGTTTTTT.

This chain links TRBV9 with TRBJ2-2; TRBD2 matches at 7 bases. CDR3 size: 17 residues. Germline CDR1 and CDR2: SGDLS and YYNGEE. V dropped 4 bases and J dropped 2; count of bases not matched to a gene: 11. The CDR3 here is CASSRSSGGRNTGELFF. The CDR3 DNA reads TGTGCCAGCAGCCGATCCTCCGGGGGGAGAAACACCGGGGAGCTGTTTTTT. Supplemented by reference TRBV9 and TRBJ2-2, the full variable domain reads DSGVTQTPKHLITATGQRVTLRCSPRSGDLSVYWYQQSLDQGLQFLIQYYNGEERAKGNILERFSAQQFPDLHSELNLSSLELGDSALYFCASSRSSGGRNTGELFFGEGSRLTVL.

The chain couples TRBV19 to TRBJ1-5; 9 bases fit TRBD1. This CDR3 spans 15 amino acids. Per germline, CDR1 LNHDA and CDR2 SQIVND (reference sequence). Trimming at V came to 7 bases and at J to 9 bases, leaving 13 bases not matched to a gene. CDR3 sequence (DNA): TGTGCCAGTAATTCACAGGGGGCTGGATTTAGGCCCCAGCATTTT. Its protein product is CASNSQGAGFRPQHF.

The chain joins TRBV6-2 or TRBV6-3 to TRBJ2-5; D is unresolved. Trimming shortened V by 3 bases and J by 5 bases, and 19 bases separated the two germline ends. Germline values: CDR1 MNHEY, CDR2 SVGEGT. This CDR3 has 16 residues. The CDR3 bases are TGTGCCAGCAGTTATACTTTAGCAGTACGAGTCGAGACCCAGTACTTC. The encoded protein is CASSYTLAVRVETQYF.

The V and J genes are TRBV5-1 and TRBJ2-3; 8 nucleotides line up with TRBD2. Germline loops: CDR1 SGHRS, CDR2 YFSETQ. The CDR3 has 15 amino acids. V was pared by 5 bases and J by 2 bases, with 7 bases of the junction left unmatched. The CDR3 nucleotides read TGCGCCAGCAGGCCGGGCGGGGGGCCCACAGATACGCAGTATTTT. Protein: CASRPGGGPTDTQYF.

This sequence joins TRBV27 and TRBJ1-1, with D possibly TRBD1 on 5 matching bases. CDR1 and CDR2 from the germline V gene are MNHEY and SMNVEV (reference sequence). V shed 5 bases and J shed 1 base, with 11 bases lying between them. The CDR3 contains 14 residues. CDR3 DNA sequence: TGTGCCAGCAGTCCTCCGGGGGGGAACACTGAAGCTTTCTTT. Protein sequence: CASSPPGGNTEAFF.

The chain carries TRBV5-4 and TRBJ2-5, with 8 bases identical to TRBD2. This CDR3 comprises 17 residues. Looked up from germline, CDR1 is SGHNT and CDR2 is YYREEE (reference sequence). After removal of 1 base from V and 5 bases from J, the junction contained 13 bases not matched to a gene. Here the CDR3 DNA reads TGTGCCAGCAGCTTGCTGAGCGGGGGTAGCAGACGGGAGACCCAGTACTTC. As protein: CASSLLSGGSRRETQYF.

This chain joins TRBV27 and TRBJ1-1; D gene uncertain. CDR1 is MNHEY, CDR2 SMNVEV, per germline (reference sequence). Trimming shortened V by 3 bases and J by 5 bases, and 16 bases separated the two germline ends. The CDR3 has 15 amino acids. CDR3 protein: CASSLRRGNWTEAFF. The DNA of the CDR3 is TGTGCCAGCAGTTTGAGGAGAGGAAACTGGACTGAAGCTTTCTTT.

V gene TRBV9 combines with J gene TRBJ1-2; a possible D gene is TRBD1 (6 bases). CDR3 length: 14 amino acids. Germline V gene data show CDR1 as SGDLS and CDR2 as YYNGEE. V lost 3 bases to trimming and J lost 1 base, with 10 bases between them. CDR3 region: CASSAIQGNYGYTF. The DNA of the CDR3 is TGTGCCAGCAGCGCGATACAGGGTAACTATGGCTACACCTTC.

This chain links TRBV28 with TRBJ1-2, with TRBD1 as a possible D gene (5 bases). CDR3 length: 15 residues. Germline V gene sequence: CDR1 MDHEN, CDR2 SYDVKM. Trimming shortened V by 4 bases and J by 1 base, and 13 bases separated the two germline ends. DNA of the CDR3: TGTGCCAGCAGTTCCTTGGGGGGAAATAACTATGGCTACACCTTC. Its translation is CASSSLGGNNYGYTF.

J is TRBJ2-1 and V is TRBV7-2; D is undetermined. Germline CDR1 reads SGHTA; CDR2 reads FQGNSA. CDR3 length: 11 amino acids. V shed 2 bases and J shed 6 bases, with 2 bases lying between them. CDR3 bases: TGTGCCAGCAGCTTACGCAATGAGCAGTTCTTC. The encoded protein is CASSLRNEQFF.

The CDR3 DNA follows: TGTGCCAGCAGCTTAGCTGCCAACCCAGGTCGCGATGGCTACACCTTC. This codes for CASSLAANPGRDGYTF. The rearrangement uses TRBV11-2 and TRBJ1-2; D gene ambiguous. This CDR3 comprises 16 residues. Germline loops: CDR1 SGHAT, CDR2 FQNNGV. The ends were cut back, 1 base at V and 6 bases at J, with 18 bases in the middle.

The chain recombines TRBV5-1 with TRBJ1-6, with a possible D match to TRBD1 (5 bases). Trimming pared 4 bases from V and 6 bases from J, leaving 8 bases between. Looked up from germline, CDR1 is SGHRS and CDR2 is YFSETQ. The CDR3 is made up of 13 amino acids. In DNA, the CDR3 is TGCGCCAGCAGCGGGGGGATTAATTCACCCCTCCACTTT. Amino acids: CASSGGINSPLHF. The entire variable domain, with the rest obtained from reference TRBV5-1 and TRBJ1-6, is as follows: KAGVTQTPRYLIKTRGQQVTLSCSPISGHRSVSWYQQTPGQGLQFLFEYFSETQRNKGNFPGRFSGRQFSNSRSEMNVSTLELGDSALYLCASSGGINSPLHFGNGTRLTVT.

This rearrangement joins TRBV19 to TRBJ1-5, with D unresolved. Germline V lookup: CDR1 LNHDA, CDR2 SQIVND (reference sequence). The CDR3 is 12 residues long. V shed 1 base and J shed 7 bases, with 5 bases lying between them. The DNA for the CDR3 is TGTGCCAGTAGTATAGTTGAGCAGCCCCAGCATTTT. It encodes CASSIVEQPQHF.

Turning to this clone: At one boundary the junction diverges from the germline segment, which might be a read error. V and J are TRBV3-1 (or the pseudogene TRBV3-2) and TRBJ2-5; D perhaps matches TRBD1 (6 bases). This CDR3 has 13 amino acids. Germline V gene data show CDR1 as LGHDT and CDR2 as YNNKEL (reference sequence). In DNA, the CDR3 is TGTGCCAGCAGCCGGTCGCCAGGGGAGACCCGGTACTTC. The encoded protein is CASSRSPGETRYF.

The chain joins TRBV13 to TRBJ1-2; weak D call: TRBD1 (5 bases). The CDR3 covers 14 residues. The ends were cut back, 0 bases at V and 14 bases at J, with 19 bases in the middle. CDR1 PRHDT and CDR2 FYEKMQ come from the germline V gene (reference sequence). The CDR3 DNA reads TGTGCCAGCAGCTTAGGTGGGGCCTCGGCAGCTAAGACCTTC. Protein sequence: CASSLGGASAAKTF.

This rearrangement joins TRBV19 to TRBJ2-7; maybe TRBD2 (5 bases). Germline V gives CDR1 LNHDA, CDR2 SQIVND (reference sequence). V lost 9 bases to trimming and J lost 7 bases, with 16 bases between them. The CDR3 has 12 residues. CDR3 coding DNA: TGTGCCAGCCAAGCGGTCCCCGGTGAGCAGTACTTC. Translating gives CASQAVPGEQYF.